Sequencing of this T cell receptor (beta chain) was carried out in a study of siplizumab effects on memory and regulatory T cells (dated by TCRdb to the late 2010s). In the study overall: The study looked at the effect of siplizumab, an anti-CD2 antibody, on alloreactive T-cell subsets in allogeneic mixed lymphocyte reactions made from human PBMCs.

Measured from the cysteine to the phenylalanine, the CDR3 is 19 residues long. CDR3 DNA only is kept here, 57 bases in frame from base 1. CDR1 and CDR2 were assigned from the germline V gene as MRHNA and SNTAGT. V loses 2 bases, J loses 3 bases, and the germline ends lie 26 bases apart. The library was built by means of the immunoSEQ multiplex PCR assay. About 10^5 TCR templates per sample were assayed by the deep sequencing platform. Genomic DNA extracted from sorted T cells was used for TCRbeta CDR3 sequencing. From the authors' description of their analysis: The R programming language was used for clonal analysis of the TCRbeta CDR3 data. Alloreactive CD4+ and CD8+ clones were identified by comparing unstimulated samples to CFSE-low samples taken after the reaction. Alloreactive CD4+ clones were assigned to regulatory or non-regulatory origin by matching sequences to sorted unstimulated Treg and non-Treg repertoires. TCRdb's version of the immuneACCESS table is confined to in-frame rearrangements and falls short of the full clone set. An unresolved V gene accounts for under half of the shortfall where checked; the remainder is of unknown origin. That table supplies the V and J calls and clone size; D and trimming were determined from the DNA. The sample table contains about 85,000 clones; only one count was recorded for just under 95% of them. The top ten clones comprise around a sixth of the sample.

A remark on this clone: What antigen it recognizes has not been identified. Base qualities were left out, and no much larger clone turns up one base away.

Sorted unstimulated T cells, along with proliferating T cells recovered from mixed lymphocyte reactions, underwent TCRbeta CDR3 sequencing. Fresh whole blood from 9 to 11 HLA-typed healthy donors was used to isolate PBMCs. Broad study findings and their caveats: In reactions with siplizumab, an average of 68.8% of mappable alloreactive CD4+ clones were Treg-derived, compared with 25% to 30% in control reactions. Sequences below about 10^-5 frequency were poorly captured, so only a minor fraction of alloreactive clones could be mapped to unstimulated subsets. About 80-96% of proliferating CD4+ or CD8+ clones could not be given a naive or memory phenotype. The suppressive function of proliferating Tregs from siplizumab cultures was not functionally confirmed. The cumulative frequency of alloreactive sequences traceable to unstimulated CD4+ memory T cells was significantly reduced by siplizumab. Unstimulated naive T cells appeared to be more diverse than memory T cells, and naive cells seemed to make a substantial contribution to the alloresponse.

The clonotype was recovered from a human donor in good health. The chain was built from TRBV6-4 and TRBJ2-7; a tentative D call is TRBD2 (5 bases match). Sequenced: CD8+ T cells sorted from blood. CDR3 loop: CASSDGQRESFLSHYEQYF. The sequenced DNA: TGTGCCAGCAGTGACGGGCAGAGGGAGAGTTTTTTAAGCCACTACGAGCAGTACTTC.